The 14 T cell receptor beta chains in this list originate from one sample, sequenced in a study of blood T cell repertoires in COVID-19. TCRdb's table, derived via immunoSEQ multiplex PCR, lists solely in-frame clones and lacks some. The profile shows some 350,000 clones, over 75% of them singletons. Specimen: PBMCs or T cells enriched from blood (not recorded which). These receptors came from a young man who had recovered from COVID-19.

V and J are TRBV23-1 and TRBJ2-2, with 9 positions matching TRBD1. TRBV23-1 is an ORF; its function is uncertain. Unmatched junction bases numbered 12, after V lost 3 bases and J lost 7 bases. This CDR3 is 17 amino acids long. The CDR3 is CASSQYAGTGKIGELFF. Written as DNA, the CDR3 is TGCGCCAGCAGTCAGTACGCCGGGACAGGGAAAATCGGGGAGCTGTTTTTT.

This chain joins TRBV28 and TRBJ2-2, with TRBD2 identical over 8 bases. CDR3 size: 17 residues. V dropped 2 bases and J dropped 1; count of bases not matched to a gene: 6. The germline V gene has CDR1 MDHEN and CDR2 SYDVKM. CDR3 nucleotides: TGTGCCAGCAGTTTACCCCGGGAGGGGCTGAACACCGGGGAGCTGTTTTTT. Amino acids: CASSLPREGLNTGELFF.

This rearrangement joins TRBV28 to TRBJ2-5, with 10 bases lining up with TRBD2. The V and J ends lost 2 bases and 5 bases, in that order; junction bases with no gene match: 5. This CDR3 has 15 amino acids. Germline V gives CDR1 MDHEN, CDR2 SYDVKM. The CDR3 sequence is CASSLPLAGHETQYF. DNA of the CDR3: TGTGCCAGCAGTTTACCACTAGCGGGGCATGAGACCCAGTACTTC.

This clone was counted between two and nine times. The J gene is TRBJ1-5, the V gene TRBV2, with 10 nucleotides matching TRBD1. V trimming: 7 bases; J trimming: 1 base; junction bases outside the gene matches: 4. The CDR3 consists of 15 residues. Looked up from germline, CDR1 is SNHLY and CDR2 is FYNNEI. The CDR3: CASNPGQGSNQPQHF. The CDR3 nucleotides are TGTGCCAGCAACCCGGGACAGGGGAGCAATCAGCCCCAGCATTTT.

This clone has only one observation. The chain recombines TRBV6-5 with TRBJ1-5; 7 bases match TRBD1. The CDR3 covers 15 residues. CDR1 is MNHEY, CDR2 SVGAGI, per germline. V shed 6 bases, J shed 6 bases, and the junction held 11 bases outside the gene matches. This chain's CDR3 is CASRITGVGGQPQHF. CDR3 coding DNA: TGTGCCAGCAGAATTACAGGGGTAGGGGGTCAGCCCCAGCATTTT.

The gene calls are TRBV4-1 and TRBJ2-5; TRBD2 is a possible D gene (6 bases). The CDR3 length is 17 residues. Trimming removed 4 bases from V and 1 base from J, with 19 bases in between. Germline CDR1 and CDR2: MGHRA and YSYEKL. CDR3 protein: CASSPGAGTYIQETQYF. CDR3 bases: TGCGCCAGCAGCCCAGGCGCGGGGACCTACATCCAAGAGACCCAGTACTTC.

In this sample, this clone turned up once. J is TRBJ1-5 and V is TRBV5-6; 9 bases are shared with TRBD1. CDR3 length: 14 amino acids. Trimming at V came to 4 bases and at J to 5 bases, leaving 4 bases not matched to a gene. Germline assignment: CDR1 SGHDT and CDR2 YYEEEE. In DNA form, the CDR3 reads TGTGCCAGCAGCGAGGGACAGGGCTATCAGCCCCAGCATTTT. Protein: CASSEGQGYQPQHF.

This clone was recorded only once. V gene TRBV28 combines with J gene TRBJ1-4, with D perhaps TRBD1 (5 bases). V lost 6 bases and J lost 5, with 13 bases in between. Germline loops: CDR1 MDHEN, CDR2 SYDVKM. The CDR3 loop spans 14 amino acids. Here the CDR3 DNA reads TGTGCCAGCAGAACGTCAGGGAAGAATGAAAAACTGTTTTTT. Its protein is CASRTSGKNEKLFF. The whole variable domain, remainder taken from reference TRBV28 and TRBJ1-4, is DVKVTQSSRYLVKRTGEKVFLECVQDMDHENMFWYRQDPGLGLRLIYFSYDVKMKEKGDIPEGYSVSREKKERFSLILESASTNQTSMYLCASRTSGKNEKLFFGSGTQLSVL.

V usage is TRBV11-2 and J usage is TRBJ2-2; 9 bases are shared with TRBD1. J lost 5 bases, V lost 4 bases, and 5 bases had no gene match. The CDR3 loop spans 15 amino acids. In germline, CDR1 is SGHAT, CDR2 FQNNGV. CDR3 nucleotides: TGTGCCAGCAGCTACGGGACAGGGCAGACCGGGGAGCTGTTTTTT. Encoded protein: CASSYGTGQTGELFF.

V usage is TRBV3-1 (or the pseudogene TRBV3-2) and J usage is TRBJ1-1, with 8 bases identical to TRBD1. V shed 4 bases and J 5 bases; nucleotides not matched to a gene: 6. This CDR3 is built from 14 residues. CDR1 and CDR2 (germline): LGHDT, YNNKEL (reference sequence). CDR3: CASSRQGMGTEAFF. The CDR3 DNA sequence: TGTGCCAGCAGCCGACAGGGGATGGGGACTGAAGCTTTCTTT.

This clone was observed a single time. The CDR3 region is CASRPGDRDFYGYTF. DNA of the CDR3: TGCGCCAGCAGACCTGGGGACAGAGACTTCTATGGCTACACCTTC. V and J are TRBV4-1 and TRBJ1-2; 7 bases match TRBD1. J lost 4 bases, V lost 6 bases, and 11 bases had no gene match. Looked up from germline, CDR1 is MGHRA and CDR2 is YSYEKL. This CDR3 comprises 15 residues.

V is TRBV10-3 and J is TRBJ1-2; D perhaps matches TRBD1 (6 bases). The CDR3 is 13 amino acids. Germline lookup yields CDR1 ENHRY and CDR2 SYGVKD. V lost 0 bases, J lost 7 bases, and 9 bases lay in between. The CDR3 spells CAISESSRGGYTF. The CDR3 nucleotides are TGTGCCATCAGTGAGTCGTCCAGGGGTGGCTACACCTTC.

The chain has TRBV16 and TRBJ2-7; D is perhaps TRBD1 (5 bases). The CDR3 is 14 amino acids. V was clipped by 0 bases and J by 6 bases, with 12 bases between them. Looked up from germline, CDR1 is KGHSY and CDR2 is FQNENV. CDR3: CASSQSAGKGEQYF. The CDR3 DNA reads as TGTGCCAGCAGCCAATCGGCAGGGAAGGGCGAGCAGTACTTC. The whole variable domain, remainder taken from reference TRBV16 and TRBJ2-7, is GEEVAQTPKHLVRGEGQKAKLYCAPIKGHSYVFWYQQVLKNEFKFLISFQNENVFDETGMPKERFSAKCLPNSPCSLEIQATKLEDSAVYFCASSQSAGKGEQYFGPGTRLTVT.

This sequence joins TRBV19 and TRBJ1-1; D perhaps matches TRBD1 (5 bases). V lost 6 bases and J 7 bases, leaving 15 bases between the germline ends. Germline V gene data show CDR1 as LNHDA and CDR2 as SQIVND (reference sequence). The CDR3 totals 13 residues. The CDR3 sequence is CASSLGRGFEAFF. In DNA form, the CDR3 reads TGTGCCAGTAGCTTGGGGAGGGGTTTTGAAGCTTTCTTT.